This T cell receptor beta chain is drawn from a study of T cells after yellow fever vaccination. In this sample, this clonotype turned up many times. Germline trimming cut 6 bases from V and 2 bases from J; bases unmatched to any gene: 6. CDR1 and CDR2 from the germline V gene are SGHRS and YFSETQ. CDR3 size: 15 residues. TCRdb independently ran MiXCR on the 5' RACE reads; one entry per CDR3 protein. Here the sample spans around 160,000 distinct CDR3 sequences, less than 9% being singletons. The sample consisted of CD4+ T cells sorted from PBMCs, taken 4 to 5 days after the first yellow fever vaccination. The receptor was isolated from a young man who received the YFV17D yellow fever vaccine. This rearrangement joins TRBV5-1 to TRBJ2-3; 10 bases match TRBD2. The CDR3, as DNA: TGCGCCAGCACCAAGCGGGGGGGAAACACAGATACGCAGTATTTT. It yields the protein CASTKRGGNTDTQYF.